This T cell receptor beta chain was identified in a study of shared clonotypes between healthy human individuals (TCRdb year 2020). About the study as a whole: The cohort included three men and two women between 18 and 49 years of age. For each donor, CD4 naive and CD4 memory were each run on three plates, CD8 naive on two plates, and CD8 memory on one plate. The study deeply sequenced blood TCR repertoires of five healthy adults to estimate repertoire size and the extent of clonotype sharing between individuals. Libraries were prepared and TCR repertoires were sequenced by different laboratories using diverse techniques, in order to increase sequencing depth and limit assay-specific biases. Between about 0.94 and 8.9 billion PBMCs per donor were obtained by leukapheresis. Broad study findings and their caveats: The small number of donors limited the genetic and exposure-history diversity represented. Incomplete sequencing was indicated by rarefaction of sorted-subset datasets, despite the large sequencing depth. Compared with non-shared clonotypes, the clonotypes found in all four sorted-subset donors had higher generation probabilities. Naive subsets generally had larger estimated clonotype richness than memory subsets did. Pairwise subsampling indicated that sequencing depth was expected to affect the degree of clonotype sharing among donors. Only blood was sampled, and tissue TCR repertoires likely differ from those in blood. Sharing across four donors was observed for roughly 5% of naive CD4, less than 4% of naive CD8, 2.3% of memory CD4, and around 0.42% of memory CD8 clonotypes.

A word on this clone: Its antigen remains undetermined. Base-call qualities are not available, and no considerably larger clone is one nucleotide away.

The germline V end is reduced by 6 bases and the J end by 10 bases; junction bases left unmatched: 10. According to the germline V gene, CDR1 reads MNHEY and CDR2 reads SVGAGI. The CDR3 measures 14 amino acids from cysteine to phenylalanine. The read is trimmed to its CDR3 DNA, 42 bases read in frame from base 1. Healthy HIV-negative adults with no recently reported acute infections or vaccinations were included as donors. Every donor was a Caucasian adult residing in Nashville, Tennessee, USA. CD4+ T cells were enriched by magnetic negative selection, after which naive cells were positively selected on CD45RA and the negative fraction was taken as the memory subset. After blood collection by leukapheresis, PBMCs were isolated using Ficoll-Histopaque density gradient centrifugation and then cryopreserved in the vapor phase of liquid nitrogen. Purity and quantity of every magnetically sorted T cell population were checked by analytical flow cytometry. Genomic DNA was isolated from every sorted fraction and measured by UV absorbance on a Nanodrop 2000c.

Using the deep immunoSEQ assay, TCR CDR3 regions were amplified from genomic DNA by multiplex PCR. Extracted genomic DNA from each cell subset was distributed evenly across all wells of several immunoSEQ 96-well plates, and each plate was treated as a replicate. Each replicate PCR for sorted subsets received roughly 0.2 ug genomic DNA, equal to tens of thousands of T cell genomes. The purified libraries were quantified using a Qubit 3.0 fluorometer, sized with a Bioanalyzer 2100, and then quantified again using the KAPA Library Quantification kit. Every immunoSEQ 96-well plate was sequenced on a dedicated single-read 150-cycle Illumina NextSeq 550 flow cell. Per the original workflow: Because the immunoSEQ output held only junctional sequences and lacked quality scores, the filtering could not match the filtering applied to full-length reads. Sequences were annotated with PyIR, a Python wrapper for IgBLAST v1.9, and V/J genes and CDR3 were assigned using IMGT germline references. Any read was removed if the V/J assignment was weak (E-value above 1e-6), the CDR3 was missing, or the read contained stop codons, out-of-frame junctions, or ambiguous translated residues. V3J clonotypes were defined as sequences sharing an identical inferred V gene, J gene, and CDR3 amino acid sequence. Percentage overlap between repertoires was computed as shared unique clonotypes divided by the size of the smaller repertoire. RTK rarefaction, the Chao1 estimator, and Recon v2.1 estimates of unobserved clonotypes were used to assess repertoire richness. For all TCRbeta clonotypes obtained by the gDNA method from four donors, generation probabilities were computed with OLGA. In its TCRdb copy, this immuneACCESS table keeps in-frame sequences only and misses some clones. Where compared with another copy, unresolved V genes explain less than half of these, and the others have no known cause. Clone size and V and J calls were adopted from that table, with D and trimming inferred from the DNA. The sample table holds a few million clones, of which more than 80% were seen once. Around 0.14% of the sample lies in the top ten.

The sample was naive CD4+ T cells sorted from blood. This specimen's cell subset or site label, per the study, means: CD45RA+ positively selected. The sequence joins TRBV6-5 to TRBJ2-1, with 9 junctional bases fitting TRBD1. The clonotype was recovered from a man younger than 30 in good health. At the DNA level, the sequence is TGTGCCAGCAGATCTCCGGGACAGGGCGGGGAGCAGTTCTTC. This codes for CASRSPGQGGEQFF.